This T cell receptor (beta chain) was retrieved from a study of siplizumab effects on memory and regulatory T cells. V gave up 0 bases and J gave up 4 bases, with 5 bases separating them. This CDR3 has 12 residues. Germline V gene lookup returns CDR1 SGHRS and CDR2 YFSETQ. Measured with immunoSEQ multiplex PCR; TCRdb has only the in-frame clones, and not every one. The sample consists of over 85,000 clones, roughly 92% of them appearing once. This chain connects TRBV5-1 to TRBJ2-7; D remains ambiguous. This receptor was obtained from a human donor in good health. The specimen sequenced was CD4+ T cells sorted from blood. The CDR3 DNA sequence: TGCGCCAGCAGCTTGGACGTATACGAGCAGTACTTC. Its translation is CASSLDVYEQYF.